Following are 29 T cell receptor beta chains from one sample sequenced in a study of shared clonotypes between healthy human individuals. The repertoire was sequenced with immunoSEQ multiplex PCR; TCRdb's copy has only in-frame clones and lacks some. The repertoire holds about a million clones, approximately 72% seen once, with about 1.4% in the top ten. Source material: memory CD4+ T cells sorted from blood. Subset defined: CD45RA-negative fraction. Source of these receptors: a man between 18 and 35 years old in good health.

This chain joins TRBV18 and TRBJ1-5; D call uncertain. V was trimmed by 1 base and J by 2 bases, leaving 9 bases between them. This CDR3 is 15 amino acids long. CDR1 and CDR2 from the germline V gene are KGHSH and LQKENI. CDR3 bases: TGTGCCAGCTCACCACTCGGTGGAGGCAATCAGCCCCAGCATTTT. Its protein is CASSPLGGGNQPQHF.

CDR3 in amino acids: CASSLALQGNYGYTF. CDR3 DNA: TGTGCCAGCAGCTTGGCGCTACAGGGTAACTATGGCTACACCTTC. The rearrangement links TRBV5-4 to TRBJ1-2, with a tentative D call TRBD1 (6 bases). Germline V CDR1 and CDR2: SGHNT, YYREEE (reference sequence). The CDR3 spans 15 residues. Trimming removed 0 bases at V and 1 base at J, with 10 bases between.

The J gene is TRBJ1-5, the V gene TRBV5-1; 7 bases fit TRBD1. V lost 0 bases to trimming and J lost 6 bases; unmatched junction nucleotides: 3. The CDR3 is 14 amino acids. In germline, CDR1 is SGHRS, CDR2 YFSETQ. CDR3 region: CASSLEPGGQPQHF. The CDR3 region has the DNA TGCGCCAGCAGCTTGGAACCAGGGGGTCAGCCCCAGCATTTT.

The chain has TRBV7-8 and TRBJ2-1, with TRBD1 matching 8 bases. The CDR3 is 15 amino acids. Germline V gene data show CDR1 as SGHVS and CDR2 as FQNEAQ. With 4 bases clipped from V and 5 bases from J, the junction kept 7 bases outside the gene matches. CDR3 amino acids: CASSSRDRTNNEQFF. The CDR3, as DNA: TGTGCCAGCAGCTCCCGGGACAGGACCAACAATGAGCAGTTCTTC. Variable domain in full (rest from reference TRBV7-8 and TRBJ2-1): GAGVSQSPRYKVAKRGQDVALRCDPISGHVSLFWYQQALGQGPEFLTYFQNEAQLDKSGLPSDRFFAERPEGSVSTLKIQRTQQEDSAVYLCASSSRDRTNNEQFFGPGTRLTVL.

This clone turned up a few times. The rearrangement joins TRBV5-1 to TRBJ1-3; weak D call: TRBD1 (6 bases). CDR1 and CDR2 (germline): SGHRS, YFSETQ. The V end was cut by 5 bases, the J end by 2 bases, with 14 bases between. The CDR3 loop spans 15 amino acids. CDR3 loop: CASSRGQPAGNTIYF. In DNA form, the CDR3 reads TGCGCCAGCAGTAGGGGACAACCTGCTGGAAACACCATATATTTT.

In this sample, this clone turned up a few times. This chain joins TRBV7-8 and TRBJ1-2, with 7 bases aligning to TRBD1. Germline V gene sequence: CDR1 SGHVS, CDR2 FQNEAQ. CDR3 length: 16 amino acids. V lost 3 bases and J lost 4; bases outside the gene matches: 11. In DNA, the CDR3 is TGTGCCAGCAGCTTGAAAAGGACAGGCCTTTTCTATGGCTACACCTTC. This encodes CASSLKRTGLFYGYTF.

The J gene is TRBJ1-1, the V gene TRBV28; the D gene is possibly TRBD1 (6 bases). V lost 8 bases and J lost 1, with 11 bases in between. Germline values: CDR1 MDHEN, CDR2 SYDVKM. This CDR3 region has 13 residues. The CDR3 DNA follows: TGTGCCAGCCCTAACAGGGAGAACACTGAAGCTTTCTTT. Its protein product is CASPNRENTEAFF.

The V and J genes are TRBV30 and TRBJ1-2; D not resolved. Trimming stripped 0 bases from V and 0 bases from J, with 8 bases between. CDR1 is GTSNPN and CDR2 is SVGIG in the germline V gene (reference sequence). CDR3 length: 14 residues. The CDR3 here is CAWSVQSSNYGYTF. The CDR3 DNA follows: TGTGCCTGGAGTGTACAGAGTTCTAACTATGGCTACACCTTC.

Only one count was recorded for this clone. This rearrangement joins TRBV5-1 to TRBJ1-5; the D gene is possibly TRBD1 (6 bases). Germline CDR1 SGHRS, CDR2 YFSETQ. The CDR3 extends over 15 amino acids. V was clipped by 1 base and J by 4 bases, with 12 bases between them. CDR3 nucleotides: TGCGCCAGCAGCTTGAATTCCCAGGGGAATCAGCCCCAGCATTTT. It translates to CASSLNSQGNQPQHF.

This clone has a handful of counts. V gene TRBV19 combines with J gene TRBJ1-4; maybe TRBD1 (5 bases). Germline V gene data show CDR1 as LNHDA and CDR2 as SQIVND (reference sequence). Trimming removed 3 bases from V and 8 bases from J, with 19 bases in between. The CDR3 has 16 residues. In DNA form, the CDR3 reads TGTGCCAGTAGTATCTCCCCTGGCTCAGGGAGGGAAAAACTGTTTTTT. Its translation: CASSISPGSGREKLFF.

The chain carries TRBV5-8 and TRBJ2-2, with D perhaps given as TRBD1 or TRBD2 (5 bases each). The germline gives CDR1 SGHTS, CDR2 YDEGEE. Trimming cost V 4 bases and J 3 bases, with 13 bases left between them. The CDR3 is 15 amino acids. For the CDR3, the DNA is TGTGCCAGCAGCAGAACCGGGACGGACACCGGGGAGCTGTTTTTT. Translating gives CASSRTGTDTGELFF. Variable domain in full (rest from reference TRBV5-8 and TRBJ2-2): EAGVTQSPTHLIKTRGQQATLRCSPISGHTSVYWYQQALGLGLQFLLWYDEGEERNRGNFPPRFSGRQFPNYSSELNVNALELEDSALYLCASSRTGTDTGELFFGEGSRLTVL.

The chain carries TRBV20-1 and TRBJ1-2, with D possibly matching TRBD1 (6 bases). This CDR3 comprises 11 residues. Germline CDR1 is DFQATT and CDR2 is SNEGSKA (reference sequence). The V end was cut by 6 bases, the J end by 7 bases, with 12 bases between. CDR3 amino acids: CSAQQGLGYTF. CDR3 in DNA: TGCAGTGCCCAACAGGGTCTTGGCTACACCTTC.

The V call is TRBV9, the J call TRBJ2-1; D gene ambiguous. This CDR3 comprises 17 residues. Germline V gene lookup returns CDR1 SGDLS and CDR2 YYNGEE. Between the trimmed V and J ends, which lost 0 bases and 3 bases, there was a span of 16 bases. Written as DNA, the CDR3 is TGTGCCAGCAGCGTAGGCTTAGGAAACGCCAACTACAATGAGCAGTTCTTC. It yields the protein CASSVGLGNANYNEQFF.

This clone appeared a few times. This chain connects TRBV2 to TRBJ2-7; possible D gene TRBD2, 5 bases. The CDR3 consists of 13 residues. From germline, CDR1 is SNHLY and CDR2 FYNNEI. The V end was cut by 4 bases, the J end by 7 bases, with 14 bases between. The CDR3 spells CASSGHGTGEQYF. CDR3 in DNA: TGTGCCAGCAGTGGACACGGCACGGGAGAGCAGTACTTC.

This chain links TRBV7-9 with TRBJ2-6; no definite D call. Germline CDR1 is SEHNR and CDR2 is FQNEAQ (reference sequence). The CDR3 is 15 residues long. The V gene lost 4 bases and the J gene lost 2 bases, with 9 bases spanning the gap. The CDR3 region is CASSSNPPGANVLTF. CDR3 coding DNA: TGTGCCAGCAGCTCTAACCCTCCTGGGGCCAACGTCCTGACTTTC.

This clone was counted between two and nine times. The rearrangement joins TRBV11-2 to TRBJ1-2; possible D gene TRBD1, 5 bases. CDR3 length equals 13 residues. Trimming stripped 2 bases from V and 5 bases from J, with 9 bases between. Germline V gives CDR1 SGHAT, CDR2 FQNNGV. Written as DNA, the CDR3 is TGTGCCAGCAGCTTATCGGCAGGGTATGGCTACACCTTC. This translates into CASSLSAGYGYTF.

This rearrangement joins TRBV5-1 to TRBJ2-3, with 8 bases aligning to TRBD1. V lost 4 bases, J lost 3 bases, and 4 bases stayed unmatched. The CDR3 totals 14 residues. Germline CDR1 is SGHRS and CDR2 is YFSETQ. CDR3 in DNA: TGCGCCAGCAGCAAGGGACAGGAGACAGATACGCAGTATTTT. It codes for CASSKGQETDTQYF.

This chain uses TRBV9 with TRBJ2-7, with D maybe TRBD2 (5 bases). Germline V CDR1 and CDR2: SGDLS, YYNGEE. This CDR3 is built from 14 residues. V lost 7 bases to trimming and J lost 2 bases, with 16 bases between them. The CDR3 DNA sequence: TGTGCCAGCTCTAAAGCGGCGGGTACCTACGAGCAGTACTTC. Residues: CASSKAAGTYEQYF.

The gene calls are TRBV9 and TRBJ1-1; 8 bases agree with TRBD1. CDR1 SGDLS and CDR2 YYNGEE come from the germline V gene. This CDR3 has 13 amino acids. V gave up 7 bases and J gave up 1 base; unmatched junction bases: 3. The CDR3 nucleotides read TGTGCCAGCGGGGACAGGACGAACACTGAAGCTTTCTTT. Encoded protein: CASGDRTNTEAFF.

V gene TRBV27 combines with J gene TRBJ2-6; D possibly uses TRBD1 or TRBD2 (5 bases each). With 7 bases removed from V and 0 bases from J, the gap between germline ends came to 13 bases. Germline CDR1 is MNHEY and CDR2 is SMNVEV (reference sequence). The CDR3 runs to 16 residues. In nucleotides, the CDR3 is TGTGCCAGCACTCCGGGACCGTACTCTGGGGCCAACGTCCTGACTTTC. Translation gives CASTPGPYSGANVLTF.

This chain connects TRBV5-4 to TRBJ1-4; TRBD1 matches at 8 bases. V was pared by 2 bases and J by 8 bases, with 5 bases of the junction left unmatched. The CDR3 is made up of 14 amino acids. Germline CDR1 SGHNT, CDR2 YYREEE (reference sequence). The CDR3 coding sequence is TGTGCCAGCAGCTTCGGACAGGGCAGGGAAAAACTGTTTTTT. Its translation is CASSFGQGREKLFF.

The V and J genes are TRBV2 and TRBJ1-6, with D possibly matching TRBD1 (5 bases). Between the trimmed V and J ends, which lost 8 bases and 0 bases, there was a span of 14 bases. Germline loops: CDR1 SNHLY, CDR2 FYNNEI. CDR3 length: 16 amino acids. Here the CDR3 DNA reads TGTGCCAGCCTGCGGGGGAGGAGCTCCTATAATTCACCCCTCCACTTT. Its translation: CASLRGRSSYNSPLHF.

V and J are TRBV10-1 and TRBJ2-1; D is ambiguous. Germline CDR1 WNHNN, CDR2 SYGVQD (reference sequence). The germline V and J ends were trimmed by 2 bases and 0 bases, with 11 bases remaining between them. This CDR3 contains 16 residues. The CDR3 spells CASSENGGSSYNEQFF. In DNA form, the CDR3 reads TGCGCCAGCAGTGAGAATGGCGGTAGCTCCTACAATGAGCAGTTCTTC.

The chain links TRBV10-1 to TRBJ1-5; D uncertain. The germline CDR1 and CDR2 sequences are WNHNN and SYGVQD (reference sequence). This CDR3 comprises 14 residues. Trimming pared 7 bases from V and 5 bases from J, leaving 15 bases between. As DNA, the CDR3 is TGCGCCAGCAAGAATGCCGGTAGGGATCAGCCCCAGCATTTT. Amino acids: CASKNAGRDQPQHF.

The chain has TRBV6-6 and TRBJ1-6; 7 bases align to TRBD1. CDR3 length equals 15 residues. V shed 5 bases and J 7 bases; nucleotides not matched to a gene: 8. CDR1 and CDR2 from the germline V gene are MNHNY and SVGAGI (reference sequence). CDR3 nucleotide sequence: TGTGCCAGCAGTACTACGACAGGGACAAATTCACCCCTCCACTTT. It codes for CASSTTTGTNSPLHF.

The CDR3 DNA is TGTGCCAGCAAGGGACAGGGAGGGAGTGAAAAACTGTTTTTT. It is translated as CASKGQGGSEKLFF. The J gene is TRBJ1-4, the V gene TRBV6-1, with 9 nucleotides matching TRBD1. CDR3 length: 14 residues. The V and J ends lost 7 bases and 7 bases, in that order; junction bases with no gene match: 7. Germline CDR1 MNHNS, CDR2 SASEGT.

The gene calls are TRBV6-5 and TRBJ2-3, with D possibly matching TRBD2 (5 bases). Deletions cut 4 bases from V and 0 bases from J, with 11 bases between. Per the germline V gene, CDR1 is MNHEY and CDR2 is SVGAGI. The CDR3 runs to 15 residues. The CDR3 spells CASSSPSGSTDTQYF. DNA of the CDR3: TGTGCCAGCAGTTCCCCGTCGGGGAGCACAGATACGCAGTATTTT.

This chain uses TRBV7-6 with TRBJ1-2; TRBD1 aligns across 11 bases. After removal of 5 bases from V and 3 bases from J, the junction contained 2 bases not matched to a gene. The CDR3 loop spans 14 amino acids. The V gene's germline CDR1 is SGHVS and CDR2 FNYEAQ. The CDR3 sequence is CASSRGQGDYGYTF. CDR3 bases: TGTGCCAGCAGCCGGGGACAGGGGGACTATGGCTACACCTTC.

Only one count was recorded for this clone. V gene TRBV2 combines with J gene TRBJ1-6; tentative D call: TRBD1 (5 bases). This CDR3 has 16 residues. V lost 7 bases and J 10 bases, leaving 23 bases between the germline ends. CDR1 is SNHLY, CDR2 FYNNEI, per germline. CDR3 amino acids: CASTWGIPELLSPLHF. Here the CDR3 DNA reads TGTGCCAGCACATGGGGGATCCCCGAGCTTCTATCACCCCTCCACTTT.